The T cell receptor beta chain described here comes from a study of Ad26.COV2.S vaccination and SARS-CoV-2 variants. Treatment indicated: approximately 18 received Ad26.COV2.S at low or high dose, single or two shots; about 5 received placebo; per-sample allocation not given. Samples came from day 63 after the first vaccine or placebo injection. The CDR3 has 13 residues. Germline values: CDR1 SGHNT, CDR2 YENEEA. Deletions cut 0 bases from V and 7 bases from J, with 9 bases between. Here immunoSEQ multiplex PCR was the method, and the copy in TCRdb shows in-frame clones only, minus some. The sample lists 400,000 to 500,000 clones; 70% to 90% were seen once.

Sequences were derived from peripheral blood, sampled in a trial of Ad26.COV2.S vaccine versus placebo. The chain has TRBV11-3 and TRBJ1-1; TRBD1 is a possible D gene (5 bases). The TCR originated in a person aged 18-65 years who received the Ad26.COV2.S COVID-19 vaccine or a placebo. For the CDR3, the DNA is TGTGCCAGCAGCTTAGATCGGGGGAGTGAAGCTTTCTTT. Its protein is CASSLDRGSEAFF. Using reference TRBV11-3 and TRBJ1-1 for the parts outside the CDR3, the full variable domain is EAGVVQSPRYKIIEKKQPVAFWCNPISGHNTLYWYLQNLGQGPELLIRYENEEAVDDSQLPKDRFSAERLKGVDSTLKIQPAELGDSAVYLCASSLDRGSEAFFGQGTRLTVV.